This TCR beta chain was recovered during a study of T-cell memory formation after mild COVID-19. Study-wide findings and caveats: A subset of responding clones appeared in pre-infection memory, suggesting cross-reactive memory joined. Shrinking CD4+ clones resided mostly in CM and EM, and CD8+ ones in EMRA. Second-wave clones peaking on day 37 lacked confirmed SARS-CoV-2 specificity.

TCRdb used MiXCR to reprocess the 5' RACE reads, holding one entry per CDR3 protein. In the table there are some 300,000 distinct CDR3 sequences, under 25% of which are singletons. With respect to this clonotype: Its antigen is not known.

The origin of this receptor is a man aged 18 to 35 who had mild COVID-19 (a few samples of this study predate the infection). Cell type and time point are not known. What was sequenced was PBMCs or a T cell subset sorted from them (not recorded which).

DNA for the CDR3: TGCGCCAGCAGCGCCGTCCTCTATACAGATACGCAGTATTTT. As protein: CASSAVLYTDTQYF. V gene TRBV4-3 combines with J gene TRBJ2-3; unclear D gene. Trimming cost V 5 bases and J 3 bases, with 12 bases left between them. CDR3 length: 14 residues. Germline CDR1 LGHNA, CDR2 YSLEER.